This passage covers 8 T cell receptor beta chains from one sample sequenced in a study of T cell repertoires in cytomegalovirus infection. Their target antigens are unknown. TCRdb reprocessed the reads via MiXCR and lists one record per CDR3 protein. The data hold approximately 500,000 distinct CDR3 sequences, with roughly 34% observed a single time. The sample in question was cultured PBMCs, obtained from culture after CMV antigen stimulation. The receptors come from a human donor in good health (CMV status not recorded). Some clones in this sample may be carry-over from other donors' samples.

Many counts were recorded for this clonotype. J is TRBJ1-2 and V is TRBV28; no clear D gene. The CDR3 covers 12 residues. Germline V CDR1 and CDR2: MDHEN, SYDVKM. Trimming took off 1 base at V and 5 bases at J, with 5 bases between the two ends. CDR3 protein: CASSLSDYGYTF. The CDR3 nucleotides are TGTGCCAGCAGTTTATCAGATTATGGCTACACCTTC.

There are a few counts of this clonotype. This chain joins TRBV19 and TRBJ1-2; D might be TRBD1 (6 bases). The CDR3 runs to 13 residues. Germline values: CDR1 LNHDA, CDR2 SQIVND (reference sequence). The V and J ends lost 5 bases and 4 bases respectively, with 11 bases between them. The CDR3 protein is CASSQTGLYGYTF. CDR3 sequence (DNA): TGTGCCAGTAGTCAGACAGGTCTCTATGGCTACACCTTC.

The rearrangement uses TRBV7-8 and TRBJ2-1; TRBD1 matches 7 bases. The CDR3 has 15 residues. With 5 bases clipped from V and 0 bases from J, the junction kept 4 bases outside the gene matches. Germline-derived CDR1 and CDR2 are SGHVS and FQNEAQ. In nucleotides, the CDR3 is TGTGCCAGCAGCCCAAGGGACAGCTCCTACAATGAGCAGTTCTTC. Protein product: CASSPRDSSYNEQFF.

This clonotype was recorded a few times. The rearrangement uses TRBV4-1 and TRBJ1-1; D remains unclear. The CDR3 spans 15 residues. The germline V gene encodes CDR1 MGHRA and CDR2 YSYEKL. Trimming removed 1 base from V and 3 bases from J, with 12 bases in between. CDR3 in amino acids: CASSQGPQVDTEAFF. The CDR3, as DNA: TGCGCCAGCAGCCAAGGGCCCCAAGTGGACACTGAAGCTTTCTTT.

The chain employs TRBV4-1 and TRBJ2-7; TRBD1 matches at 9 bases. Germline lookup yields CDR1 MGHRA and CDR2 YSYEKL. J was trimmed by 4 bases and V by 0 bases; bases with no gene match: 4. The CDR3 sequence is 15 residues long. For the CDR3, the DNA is TGCGCCAGCAGCCAAGATCACAGGGGGCTGTACGAGCAGTACTTC. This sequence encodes CASSQDHRGLYEQYF.

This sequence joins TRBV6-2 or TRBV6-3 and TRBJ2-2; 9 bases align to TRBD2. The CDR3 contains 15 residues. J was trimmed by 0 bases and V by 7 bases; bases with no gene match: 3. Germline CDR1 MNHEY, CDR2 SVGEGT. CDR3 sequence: CASNLAGTNTGELFF. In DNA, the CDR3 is TGTGCCAGCAACCTAGCGGGAACGAACACCGGGGAGCTGTTTTTT.

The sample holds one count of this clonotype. The CDR3 DNA reads as TGTGCCAGCAGCCCATGGGCGGGCCGGGGGAACACTGAAGCTTTCTTT. Protein sequence: CASSPWAGRGNTEAFF. The chain combines TRBV14 with TRBJ1-1; D is unresolved. V dropped 4 bases and J dropped 1 base, with 16 bases sitting between them. Germline V gene lookup returns CDR1 SGHDN and CDR2 FVKESK. This CDR3 contains 16 residues.

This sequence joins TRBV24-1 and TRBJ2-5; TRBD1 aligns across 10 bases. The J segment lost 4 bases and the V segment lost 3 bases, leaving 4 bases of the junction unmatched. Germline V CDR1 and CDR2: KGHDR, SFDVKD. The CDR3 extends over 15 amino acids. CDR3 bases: TGTGCCACCAGTGATCCGACAGGGGGCCGAGAGACCCAGTACTTC. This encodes CATSDPTGGRETQYF.